These T cell receptor beta chains were read from a single sample in a study of T cell changes during pregnancy in multiple sclerosis. Libraries were prepared by immunoSEQ multiplex PCR; TCRdb keeps only in-frame clonotypes and omits some of them. This sample has about 73,000 clones; about 92% occur once, and the top ten carry less than 3.5%. This material consisted of peripheral blood, taken in the third trimester of pregnancy. The receptors originated from a female donor in good health, enrolled as a control in a pregnancy study. Each CDR3 is given with its conserved first and last residue. A D gene is named only where the DNA matches it firmly. Not all rows give a size; the values are once, few, many and, for expanded clones, a class.

NA	TRBV28	TRBD1	TRBJ1-4	TGTGCCAGCAGTCTGACAGGGGCCGCTAATGAAAAACTGTTTTTT	CASSLTGAANEKLFF
NA	TRBV6-5	TRBD1	TRBJ2-5	TGTGCCAGCAGAACCGGGACAGAAGAGACCCAGTACTTC	CASRTGTEETQYF
NA	TRBV28	NA	TRBJ2-2	TGTGCCAGCAGTTTGTACAGGGTCACCGGGGAGCTGTTTTTT	CASSLYRVTGELFF
NA	TRBV27	NA	TRBJ2-3	TGTGCCAGCAGTTTCTTACTAGCTAACACAGATACGCAGTATTTT	CASSFLLANTDTQYF
NA	TRBV2	TRBD2	TRBJ2-3	TGTGCCAGCAGTGAAGCGCTTCCCGGCGGGGGGGTGACAGATACGCAGTATTTT	CASSEALPGGGVTDTQYF
NA	TRBV7-2	TRBD2	TRBJ2-3	TGTGCCAGCAGTTTGGGAGCGGGAGTAACAGGCACAGATACGCAGTATTTT	CASSLGAGVTGTDTQYF
NA	TRBV28	NA	TRBJ2-1	TGTGCCAAGGACTGGGCAAATGAGCAGTTCTTC	CAKDWANEQFF
NA	TRBV6-4	TRBD1	TRBJ1-6	TGTGCCAGCAGTGGTTCCGGGACAGGAGGATCACCCCTCCACTTT	CASSGSGTGGSPLHF
once	TRBV5-4	TRBD1	TRBJ1-1	TGTGCCAGCAGCTTGGGCCTGACAGGGGGGGACACTGAAGCTTTCTTT	CASSLGLTGGDTEAFF
NA	TRBV27	TRBD1	TRBJ1-5	TGTGCCAGCAGGAGACAGGGGGTAAATCAGCCCCAGCATTTT	CASRRQGVNQPQHF
NA	TRBV4-2	NA	TRBJ2-7	TGTGCCAGCGGGACATCCTACGAGCAGTACTTC	CASGTSYEQYF
once	TRBV5-1	TRBD2	TRBJ2-7	TGCGCCAGCAGCCCCCCCCTAGCGGCGACGGACGAGCAGTACTTC	CASSPPLAATDEQYF
NA	TRBV28	TRBD2	TRBJ2-1	TGTGCCAGCAGTCCTCGGACGGCCTTACTAGCGGGGGAGGATGAGCAGTTCTTC	CASSPRTALLAGEDEQFF
once	TRBV2	TRBD1	TRBJ2-3	TGTGCCAGAGCAGTGGGGACAGCTAGCACAGATACGCAGTATTTT	CARAVGTASTDTQYF
NA	TRBV27	TRBD1	TRBJ2-7	TGTGCCAGCAGGCGACTACAGGGGCTAGGGGAGCAGTACTTC	CASRRLQGLGEQYF
NA	TRBV2	TRBD2	TRBJ2-5	TGTGCCAGCAGAGCGACTAGCGGGGGGTCGGAGACCCAGTACTTC	CASRATSGGSETQYF
NA	TRBV15	TRBD1	TRBJ1-1	TGTGCCACCAGCAGAGATGGCACAGGGGGCTGGGTCACTGAAGCTTTCTTT	CATSRDGTGGWVTEAFF
NA	TRBV11-2	TRBD1	TRBJ2-7	TGTGCCAGCAGCTCCTCCGGGACAGGGGGATACGAGCAGTACTTC	CASSSSGTGGYEQYF
NA	TRBV7-9	NA	TRBJ2-5	TGTGCCAGCAGCTTAGGGAGACTGGTGGTGGGTTTAGTGGAGACCCAGTACTTC	CASSLGRLVVGLVETQYF
NA	TRBV19	NA	TRBJ2-7	TGTGCCAGTAGTATGGCGGTATTTTCCTACGAGCAGTACTTC	CASSMAVFSYEQYF
once	TRBV5-1	TRBD2	TRBJ2-1	TGCGCCAGCAGCCTTAGCGGGAGCGGGAGGAGTGAGCAGTTCTTC	CASSLSGSGRSEQFF
NA	TRBV5-6	TRBD2	TRBJ2-1	TGTGCCAGCAGCTTCCCGGGAGGGGACAATGAGCAGTTCTTC	CASSFPGGDNEQFF
few	TRBV4-2	TRBD2	TRBJ2-7	TGTGCCAGCAGCCAAGAACTTGGGCTAGCGGGAGGGCCGTACGAGCAGTACTTC	CASSQELGLAGGPYEQYF
NA	TRBV11-3	NA	TRBJ2-3	TGTGCCAGCAGCAACGGGGAGACGCAGTATTTT	CASSNGETQYF
NA	TRBV30	NA	TRBJ1-3	TGTGCCTGGAGTGTAGGGGGGGCAGGGGGAAACACCATATATTTT	CAWSVGGAGGNTIYF
NA	TRBV28	TRBD1	TRBJ2-7	TGTGCCAGCAGAACGGGACAGGGGGAGCAGTACTTC	CASRTGQGEQYF
NA	TRBV28	TRBD1	TRBJ2-3	TGTGCCAGCAGTTTAGTGGACAGGGGTGGTGATACGCAGTATTTT	CASSLVDRGGDTQYF
medium-sized	TRBV6-4	NA	TRBJ2-1	TGTGCCAGCAGTGACTCGACTAGCAATGAGCAGTTCTTC	CASSDSTSNEQFF